A selection of T cell receptor beta chains follows, all from one sample in a study of blood T cells in healthy people across ages. Using its own MiXCR run on the 5' RACE reads, TCRdb lists one record per CDR3 protein. The sample carries hundreds of thousands of distinct CDR3 sequences, about 50% recorded once. Sequencing was performed on blood. The receptors originated from an elderly woman in good health. Each CDR3 is given with its conserved first and last residue. D genes are given only for firm matches. Clone size is given for some rows only: seen once, a few or many times, or a class if the clone is expanded.

TRBD1	TRBV5-1	many	TRBJ2-1	CASSFGTGGSYNEQFF	TGCGCCAGCAGCTTTGGGACAGGGGGCTCCTACAATGAGCAGTTCTTC
-	TRBV20-1	-	TRBJ2-3	CSARLSRDHTDTQYF	TGCAGTGCTAGATTATCGCGGGACCACACAGATACGCAGTATTTT
-	TRBV7-2	-	TRBJ2-3	CASSLAHGTDTQYF	TGTGCCAGCAGCTTAGCGCATGGTACAGATACGCAGTATTTT
TRBD2	TRBV7-2	few	TRBJ2-3	CASSLERRGGPTDTQYF	TGTGCCAGCAGCTTAGAAAGGCGGGGGGGCCCCACAGATACGCAGTATTTT
TRBD1	TRBV25-1	many	TRBJ1-4	CASSAYRGTNEKLFF	TGTGCCAGCAGTGCATACAGGGGAACTAATGAAAAACTGTTTTTT
TRBD1	TRBV27	many	TRBJ1-6	CASSIAGGRSLHF	TGTGCCAGCAGCATTGCAGGGGGCCGATCCCTCCACTTT
TRBD2	TRBV13	many	TRBJ2-3	CASRSTSGGLHTDTQYF	TGTGCCAGCAGATCGACTAGCGGGGGTCTCCACACAGATACGCAGTATTTT
-	TRBV9	-	TRBJ1-1	CASSVVPGSNTEAFF	TGTGCCAGCAGCGTAGTCCCGGGGTCGAACACTGAAGCTTTCTTT
TRBD2	TRBV20-1	once	TRBJ2-2	CSTLGGGRATGELFF	TGCAGTACTTTGGGGGGCGGGAGGGCGACCGGGGAGCTGTTTTTT
-	TRBV4-3	-	TRBJ2-4	CASSQDPVRGGAGMAKNIQYF	TGCGCCAGCAGCCAAGATCCGGTCAGGGGGGGGGCTGGGATGGCCAAAAACATTCAGTACTTC
-	TRBV30	once	TRBJ2-7	CAWSVRGARVLYF	TGTGCCTGGAGTGTACGTGGGGCGCGAGTCCTGTACTTC
-	TRBV21-1	few	TRBJ1-2	CASSKSGGGSYGYTF	TGTGCCAGCAGCAAATCGGGGGGGGGAAGCTATGGCTACACCTTC
-	TRBV9	few	TRBJ1-1	CASSRRSNTEAFF	TGTGCCAGCAGCCGTCGGTCGAACACTGAAGCTTTCTTT
-	TRBV29-1	-	TRBJ2-7	CSVEDRGASYNEQYF	TGCAGCGTTGAAGATCGGGGGGCCTCCTACAATGAGCAGTACTTC
TRBD2	TRBV3-1	-	TRBJ2-5	CASSQDHLSGTIYNEQYF	TGTGCCAGCAGCCAAGATCACCTATCCGGGACTATCTACAATGAGCAGTACTTC
-	TRBV24-1	many	TRBJ2-7	CATSDSLSGTPYEQYF	TGTGCCACCAGTGATTCCCTCTCGGGGACCCCCTACGAGCAGTACTTC
-	TRBV6-5	many	TRBJ1-2	CASSYSQGGFGYTF	TGTGCCAGCAGTTACTCTCAGGGCGGATTTGGCTACACCTTC
-	TRBV28	many	TRBJ2-7	CASSLYVGSYEQYF	TGTGCCAGCAGTTTATATGTCGGGAGCTACGAGCAGTACTTC
-	TRBV12-3/TRBV12-4	many	TRBJ1-2	CASSLLGGYTF	TGTGCCAGCAGCCTTCTGGGAGGCTACACCTTC
-	TRBV4-2	few	TRBJ2-7	CASSQDYNRYELYEQYF	TGTGCCAGCAGCCAAGATTATAACAGGTATGAACTCTACGAGCAGTACTTC
-	TRBV20-1	-	TRBJ1-4	CSATGEANEKLFF	TGCAGTGCTACCGGAGAGGCTAATGAAAAACTGTTTTTT
-	TRBV29-1	many	TRBJ2-7	CSVSEGRSTYEQYF	TGCAGCGTTTCCGAGGGGCGATCCACCTACGAGCAGTACTTC
TRBD2	TRBV25-1	many	TRBJ2-7	CASSGYLRTSGAYEQYF	TGTGCCAGCAGTGGGTATTTGAGGACTAGCGGAGCCTACGAGCAGTACTTC
-	TRBV12-3/TRBV12-4	many	TRBJ2-7	CASSPREASDEQYF	TGTGCCAGCAGCCCCCGAGAGGCTAGCGACGAGCAGTACTTC
-	TRBV10-3	-	TRBJ2-3	CAISETILAGNVTDTQYF	TGTGCCATCAGTGAAACCATTTTGGCGGGGAATGTCACAGATACGCAGTATTTT
TRBD1	TRBV20-1	-	TRBJ1-2	CSARGRGMVVGYGYTF	TGCAGTGCGCGTGGCAGGGGGATGGTAGTGGGGTATGGCTACACCTTC
TRBD2	TRBV9	-	TRBJ2-2	CASSLTTSGNTGELFF	TGTGCCAGCAGCCTCACCACTAGCGGCAACACCGGGGAGCTGTTTTTT
-	TRBV20-1	-	TRBJ2-4	CSGGRLAKNIQYF	TGCAGTGGAGGAAGATTAGCCAAAAACATTCAGTACTTC
TRBD2	TRBV20-1	many	TRBJ2-5	CSAREPRLAGAKETQYF	TGCAGTGCTAGGGAACCCCGACTAGCGGGGGCGAAAGAGACCCAGTACTTC
-	TRBV7-8	many	TRBJ2-1	CASTALVSYNEQFF	TGTGCCAGCACCGCCCTGGTGTCCTACAATGAGCAGTTCTTC
TRBD2	TRBV27	-	TRBJ2-1	CASSLASGASYNEQFF	TGTGCCAGCAGTTTAGCTAGCGGGGCCTCCTACAATGAGCAGTTCTTC
-	TRBV7-9	-	TRBJ1-6	CASSFAGTLNSPLHF	TGTGCCAGCAGCTTCGCCGGGACACTTAATTCACCCCTCCACTTT
TRBD2	TRBV20-1	many	TRBJ2-7	CSARDGLAGVYEQYF	TGCAGTGCTAGAGATGGACTAGCGGGAGTCTACGAGCAGTACTTC
-	TRBV7-2	-	TRBJ1-1	CASSFSRAEAFF	TGTGCCAGCAGCTTCAGTAGGGCTGAAGCTTTCTTT
TRBD1	TRBV29-1	-	TRBJ1-1	CSVVGTGQGNTEAFF	TGCAGCGTTGTTGGGACGGGACAGGGCAACACTGAAGCTTTCTTT
TRBD1	TRBV12-3/TRBV12-4	-	TRBJ2-5	CASRPGQGLQETQYF	TGTGCCAGCAGGCCGGGACAGGGACTACAAGAGACCCAGTACTTC
-	TRBV20-1	-	TRBJ1-5	CSARDDGNQPQHF	TGCAGTGCTAGAGATGACGGGAATCAGCCCCAGCATTTT
TRBD1	TRBV9	many	TRBJ2-3	CASSGGQGPDTQYF	TGTGCCAGCAGCGGAGGACAGGGCCCAGATACGCAGTATTTT
TRBD1	TRBV24-1	once	TRBJ1-2	CATSDPGQGEGYTF	TGTGCCACCAGTGACCCGGGACAGGGGGAAGGCTACACCTTC
TRBD2	TRBV4-1	-	TRBJ2-5	CASSHNPGTSEAETQYF	TGCGCCAGCAGCCACAACCCTGGGACTAGCGAGGCAGAGACCCAGTACTTC